The following is a TCR beta chain sequence with its context. What it binds is unknown. The data belong to a study of cytomegalovirus exposure and HLA in healthy donors. Study summary: In a previous analysis, 110 million or so unique TCR beta sequences were found from 150 million to 200 million T cells.

Study outcomes and limitations: Later analysis identified a missense DCLRE1C variant that was linked to TCR beta V- and J-gene trimming. In all likelihood, a cluster of highly shared sequence variants was a sequencing artifact.

Each donor's status was that of a healthy bone marrow donor. Amplification used 60 Vbeta primers and 13 Jbeta primers. Profiled with immunoSEQ multiplex PCR; TCRdb holds only in-frame clones, not every one. The sample shows roughly 100,000 clones, just over 75% of them seen only once. V was pared by 4 bases and J by 6 bases, with 7 bases of the junction left unmatched. Germline V lookup: CDR1 SGHVS, CDR2 FQNEAQ. This CDR3 contains 14 residues. Sequencing was carried out using PBMCs. The sequence was collected from a man in his forties in good health and CMV-seropositive. This chain joins TRBV7-8 and TRBJ1-1; 8 nucleotides match TRBD1. CDR3 nucleotides: TGTGCCAGCAGCTCCCAAACAGGGGGGGCTGAAGCTTTCTTT. This sequence encodes CASSSQTGGAEAFF.